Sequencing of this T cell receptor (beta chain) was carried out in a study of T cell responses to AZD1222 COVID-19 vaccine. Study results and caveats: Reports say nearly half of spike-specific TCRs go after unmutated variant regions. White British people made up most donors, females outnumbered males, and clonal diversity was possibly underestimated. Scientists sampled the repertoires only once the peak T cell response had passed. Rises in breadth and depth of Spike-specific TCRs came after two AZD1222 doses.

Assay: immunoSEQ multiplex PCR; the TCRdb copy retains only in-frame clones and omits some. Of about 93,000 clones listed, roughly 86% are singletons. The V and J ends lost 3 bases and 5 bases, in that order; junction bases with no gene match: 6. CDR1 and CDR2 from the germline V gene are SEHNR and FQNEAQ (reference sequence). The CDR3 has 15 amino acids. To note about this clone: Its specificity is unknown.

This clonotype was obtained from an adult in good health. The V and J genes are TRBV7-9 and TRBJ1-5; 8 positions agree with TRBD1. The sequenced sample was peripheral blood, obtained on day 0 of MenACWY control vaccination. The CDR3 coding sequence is TGTGCCAGCAGCTTGGATCAGGGGGCCTATCAGCCCCAGCATTTT. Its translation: CASSLDQGAYQPQHF. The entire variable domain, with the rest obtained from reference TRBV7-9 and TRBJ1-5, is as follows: DTGVSQNPRHKITKRGQNVTFRCDPISEHNRLYWYRQTLGQGPEFLTYFQNEAQLEKSRLLSDRFSAERPKGSFSTLEIQRTEQGDSAMYLCASSLDQGAYQPQHFGDGTRLSIL.